These T cell receptor beta chains were read from a single sample in a study of regulatory and conventional T cells in RAG deficiency. Assay used: immunoSEQ multiplex PCR; TCRdb lists only in-frame clones, some missing. The repertoire has around 23,000 clones, just under 95% of them found once; the top ten carry roughly 0.73%. These data were also filed under a second study, of regulatory T cells.

Sequencing was carried out using CD4+ T cells sorted from blood. The origin of the receptors is a human donor in good health. CDR3s include the opening cysteine and the closing phenylalanine or tryptophan. A D gene is named only where the DNA matches it firmly. Expanded clones get a size class; other rows say once, few or many, or leave the size out.

clone size	V gene	D gene	J gene	CDR3 DNA	CDR3 protein
.	TRBV18	.	TRBJ1-6	TGTGCCAGCTCCCCGGGACAAGCAATACATTCACCCCTCCACTTT	CASSPGQAIHSPLHF
.	TRBV21-1	.	TRBJ2-1	TGTGCCAGCAGCAACCGACTAGCGGGGGTCAATGAGCAGTTCTTC	CASSNRLAGVNEQFF
.	TRBV2	.	TRBJ2-7	TGTGCCAGCAGTGTTTTTTTGGCTGAGCAGTACTTC	CASSVFLAEQYF
.	TRBV9	TRBD2	TRBJ2-2	TGTGCCAGCAGCGTAGGTTCTAGCGGGGGGGAGTACGACACCGGGGAGCTGTTTTTT	CASSVGSSGGEYDTGELFF
.	TRBV6-6	.	TRBJ1-5	TGTGCCAGCAGTTACGACGGAGCCAATCAGCCCCAGCATTTT	CASSYDGANQPQHF
.	TRBV5-4	TRBD2	TRBJ2-1	TGTGCCAGCAGCGGAGGGACTAGCGGGAGGCCGGGCAATGAGCAGTTCTTC	CASSGGTSGRPGNEQFF
.	TRBV5-5	TRBD2	TRBJ2-7	TGTGCCAGCAGCTCCGTCCCCAGCGGGAGGGCCCTCGAGCAGTACTTC	CASSSVPSGRALEQYF
once	TRBV5-1	TRBD1	TRBJ1-6	TGCGCCAGCAGCTTGGGGGACAGGTCAGGAAATTCACCCCTCCACTTT	CASSLGDRSGNSPLHF
.	TRBV20-1	.	TRBJ1-2	TGCAGTGCTAATATGGATTATGGCTACACCTTC	CSANMDYGYTF
.	TRBV6-5	TRBD1	TRBJ2-2	TGTGCCAGCAGGCCGGGACAGGGGTACACCGGGGAGCTGTTTTTT	CASRPGQGYTGELFF
.	TRBV5-6	TRBD2	TRBJ2-5	TGTGCCAGCAGCTTCGGGGCTAGCGGCCAAGAGACCCAGTACTTC	CASSFGASGQETQYF
.	TRBV18	.	TRBJ2-7	TGTGCCAGTTCAATCCGGGGTCAAACCTACGAGCAGTACTTC	CASSIRGQTYEQYF
.	TRBV7-2	.	TRBJ1-1	TGTGCCAGCAGCCCCCGGACTCGGGGAACTGAAGCTTTCTTT	CASSPRTRGTEAFF
once	TRBV6-5	.	TRBJ2-1	TGTGCCAGCAGTTACAGCTCCTACAATGAGCAGTTCTTC	CASSYSSYNEQFF
.	TRBV20-1	TRBD1	TRBJ2-7	TGCAGTGCTAGTTTTCCGGGACAGGCCTCCTTC	CSASFPGQASF
.	TRBV4-1	.	TRBJ1-4	TGCGCCAGCAGCGGACTCCGGGGCCCGGAGGGTGAAAAACTGTTTTTT	CASSGLRGPEGEKLFF
.	TRBV5-1	.	TRBJ2-3	TGCGCCAGCACTATTGGCCGGGGAATAGATACGCAGTATTTT	CASTIGRGIDTQYF
.	TRBV7-2	TRBD2	TRBJ2-1	TGTGCCAGCAGCTTGGTGTCGAGCGGGACCTACAATGAGCAGTTCTTC	CASSLVSSGTYNEQFF
once	TRBV4-1	.	TRBJ1-4	TGCGCCAGCAGCCCCGGGAGGGGGGCCGCGGATGAAAAACTGTTTTTT	CASSPGRGAADEKLFF
.	TRBV5-1	.	TRBJ1-1	TGCGCCAGCGGATTGGACATGGGGTCAGGGGACACTGAAGCTTTCTTT	CASGLDMGSGDTEAFF
.	TRBV5-6	.	TRBJ2-6	TGTGCCAGCAGTGACGGCCCCGGGGGCTCTGGGGCCAACGTCCTGACTTTC	CASSDGPGGSGANVLTF
.	TRBV7-9	TRBD2	TRBJ2-7	TGTGCCAGCAACCCCTTCGGGGGGAACGAGCAGTACTTC	CASNPFGGNEQYF